This TCR beta chain was recovered during a study of cytomegalovirus exposure and HLA in healthy donors. The PCR used 60 Vbeta and 13 Jbeta primers. Generated by immunoSEQ multiplex PCR, the TCRdb table keeps only in-frame clones and is missing some. The data hold under 250,000 clones, with around 77% observed a single time. This CDR3 spans 15 amino acids. From germline, CDR1 is SGHRS and CDR2 YFSETQ. Specimen: PBMCs. The source of this sequence is a young woman in good health and CMV-seronegative. This chain connects TRBV5-1 to TRBJ2-5; 8 bases line up with TRBD2. The assigned J gene may be wrong: the sequence end matches TRBJ2-7 better. The CDR3 coding sequence is TGCGCCAGCAGCTTAGACCCCGGGAGGGCTTACGAGCAGTACTTC. It is translated as CASSLDPGRAYEQYF.